Below, 30 T cell receptor beta chains from the same sample are listed, as sequenced in a study of OX40 agonist ivuxolimab in advanced cancers. Using immunoSEQ multiplex PCR, the repertoire was profiled, and TCRdb retains in-frame clones only, with some absent. The table has 64,000 or so clones, approximately 80% seen once; the top ten hold 0.6% to 0.8%. Source: CD4+ or CD8+ T cells sorted from blood, taken in a trial of the OX40 agonist ivuxolimab. The receptors stem from an adult with an advanced solid tumor such as melanoma, head and neck, liver or kidney cancer.

The chain recombines TRBV29-1 with TRBJ2-1, with TRBD2 identical over 9 bases. This CDR3 is 16 amino acids long. J gave up 7 bases and V 0 bases, and 10 bases lay outside the gene matches. Germline V gene sequence: CDR1 SQVTM, CDR2 ANQGSEA. CDR3 in DNA: TGCAGCGTTGAAGATCCGACTAGCGGTAACCTTAATGAGCAGTTCTTC. Translation: CSVEDPTSGNLNEQFF.

The V call is TRBV11-1, the J call TRBJ1-1; a possible D gene is TRBD1 (5 bases). V lost 0 bases to trimming and J lost 4 bases, with 6 bases between them. Germline assignment: CDR1 SGHAT and CDR2 FQDESV (reference sequence). CDR3 length: 13 amino acids. CDR3 in DNA: TGTGCCAGCAGCTTAGCTGGGGGCACTGAAGCTTTCTTT. Protein product: CASSLAGGTEAFF.

This rearrangement joins TRBV18 to TRBJ1-3; 7 bases align to TRBD1. Germline CDR1 reads KGHSH; CDR2 reads LQKENI. This CDR3 has 16 amino acids. Trimming at V came to 3 bases and at J to 0 bases, leaving 5 bases not matched to a gene. The CDR3 DNA is TGTGCCAGCTCACCTCCGACAGGGTTCTCTGGAAACACCATATATTTT. It specifies CASSPPTGFSGNTIYF.

The V and J genes are TRBV5-4 and TRBJ2-1, with D possibly matching TRBD1 (6 bases). Germline V gene sequence: CDR1 SGHNT, CDR2 YYREEE (reference sequence). The ends were cut back, 4 bases at V and 0 bases at J, with 8 bases in the middle. CDR3 size: 14 residues. The CDR3 loop reads CASSQGSSYNEQFF. Written as DNA, the CDR3 is TGTGCCAGCAGCCAGGGGAGCTCCTACAATGAGCAGTTCTTC.

The chain has TRBV9 and TRBJ1-2; D gene unclear. The germline CDR1 and CDR2 sequences are SGDLS and YYNGEE. V lost 3 bases and J lost 3, with 12 bases in between. The CDR3 has 14 amino acids. CDR3 loop: CASSARSGDYGYTF. The CDR3, as DNA: TGTGCCAGCAGCGCCAGGAGTGGCGACTATGGCTACACCTTC.

Only a few counts were recorded for this clone. Here the CDR3 DNA reads TGTGCCAGCAGTTATGGGGAGGAGGGAAACACCATATATTTT. This codes for CASSYGEEGNTIYF. This rearrangement joins TRBV6-5 to TRBJ1-3; no firm D call. The germline CDR1 and CDR2 sequences are MNHEY and SVGAGI. This CDR3 comprises 14 residues. Trimming shortened V by 3 bases and J by 4 bases, and 10 bases separated the two germline ends.

V gene TRBV12-5 combines with J gene TRBJ2-1, with 7 bases lining up with TRBD2. Germline CDR1 is LGHNT and CDR2 is FRNRAP. V lost 5 bases and J lost 3; bases outside the gene matches: 7. The CDR3 is 15 amino acids. The CDR3, as DNA: TGTGCTAGTGGTGGGAGGGGAACCGACTACAATGAGCAGTTCTTC. This codes for CASGGRGTDYNEQFF. Together with reference TRBV12-5 and TRBJ2-1, the CDR3 gives the full variable domain: DARVTQTPRHKVTEMGQEVTMRCQPILGHNTVFWYRQTMMQGLELLAYFRNRAPLDDSGMPKDRFSAEMPDATLATLKIQPSEPRDSAVYFCASGGRGTDYNEQFFGPGTRLTVL.

CDR3 DNA sequence: TGTGCCAGCAGCTCCGGAGAGAGGGGAGAAGCTTTCTTT. Its translation is CASSSGERGEAFF. The V gene is TRBV11-3, the J gene TRBJ1-1; possibly TRBD1 for D (5 bases). The CDR3 is made up of 13 amino acids. With 4 bases removed from V and 8 bases from J, the gap between germline ends came to 14 bases. The germline V gene encodes CDR1 SGHNT and CDR2 YENEEA.

The V call is TRBV7-3, the J call TRBJ2-3, with no clear D. Germline lookup yields CDR1 SGHTA and CDR2 FQGTGA. This CDR3 contains 13 residues. The ends were cut back, 4 bases at V and 1 base at J, with 6 bases in the middle. CDR3 DNA sequence: TGTGCCAGCAGCTCCGCCGGCACAGATACGCAGTATTTT. This translates into CASSSAGTDTQYF.

The CDR3 nucleotides read TGCGCCAGCAGTGGATCTAGCGGGAGGCCCCAAGAGACCCAGTACTTC. This encodes CASSGSSGRPQETQYF. The chain employs TRBV5-1 and TRBJ2-5; 11 nucleotides match TRBD2. Germline V gene data show CDR1 as SGHRS and CDR2 as YFSETQ. The CDR3 is made up of 16 amino acids. The V gene end was trimmed by 5 bases and the J gene end by 1 base; junction bases not matched to a gene: 7.

The rearrangement joins TRBV7-2 to TRBJ1-6, with 7 nucleotides matching TRBD1. Germline V gene data show CDR1 as SGHTA and CDR2 as FQGNSA. The J segment lost 10 bases and the V segment lost 2 bases, leaving 8 bases of the junction unmatched. This CDR3 spans 15 amino acids. This CDR3 reads CASSLNLDRQSPLHF. CDR3 in DNA: TGTGCCAGCAGCTTAAATTTGGACAGGCAATCACCCCTCCACTTT.

CDR3 amino acids: CASSYAGRRNEQFF. Here the CDR3 DNA reads TGTGCCAGCAGTTATGCGGGACGTAGAAATGAGCAGTTCTTC. This chain links TRBV6-5 with TRBJ2-1, with a tentative D call TRBD2 (6 bases). Germline V lookup: CDR1 MNHEY, CDR2 SVGAGI. The CDR3 sequence is 14 residues long. V lost 3 bases and J lost 7, with 13 bases in between.

This clone was counted between two and nine times. The chain combines TRBV7-6 with TRBJ2-1; 7 bases align to TRBD2. Trimming removed 3 bases from V and 5 bases from J; junction bases left unmatched: 10. This CDR3 region has 16 residues. The germline CDR1 and CDR2 sequences are SGHVS and FNYEAQ. The CDR3 spells CASSFQSGTRDNEQFF. The CDR3 DNA reads TGTGCCAGCAGCTTTCAGAGCGGGACCCGAGACAATGAGCAGTTCTTC.

This clone came up a few times. The V gene is TRBV7-2, the J gene TRBJ1-1, with D perhaps TRBD1 (6 bases). Germline CDR1 and CDR2: SGHTA and FQGNSA. CDR3 length: 15 residues. Trimming stripped 5 bases from V and 1 base from J, with 14 bases between. The CDR3 protein is CASSPAPTGNTEAFF. As DNA, the CDR3 is TGTGCCAGCAGCCCGGCACCGACAGGGAACACTGAAGCTTTCTTT.

This clone appeared a single time. The J gene is TRBJ1-2, the V gene TRBV6-1, with 7 nucleotides matching TRBD1. The junction had 3 bases not matched to a gene; V was cut back by 2 bases and J by 3 bases. This CDR3 is 14 amino acids long. CDR1 MNHNS and CDR2 SASEGT come from the germline V gene. The CDR3, as DNA: TGTGCCAGCAGTGAAAGACAGGGCTACTATGGCTACACCTTC. Protein: CASSERQGYYGYTF.

The gene calls are TRBV30 and TRBJ2-7, with D uncertain. The germline CDR1 and CDR2 sequences are GTSNPN and SVGIG (reference sequence). CDR3 length: 12 amino acids. V gave up 2 bases and J gave up 3 bases, with 8 bases separating them. Here the CDR3 DNA reads TGTGCCTGGAGTAGGCTAGGCTACGAGCAGTACTTC. Its protein product is CAWSRLGYEQYF.

Details on this clone: The sample carries other DNA sequences with the same CDR3. J is TRBJ1-5 and V is TRBV5-1; D call uncertain. V dropped 3 bases and J dropped 2 bases, with 6 bases sitting between them. Germline loops: CDR1 SGHRS, CDR2 YFSETQ. CDR3 size: 13 residues. CDR3 loop: CASSSDGNQPQHF. In DNA, the CDR3 is TGCGCCAGCAGCTCGGACGGCAATCAGCCCCAGCATTTT.

The chain carries TRBV25-1 and TRBJ1-2; D uncertain. This CDR3 is built from 12 residues. Per germline, CDR1 MGHDK and CDR2 SYGVNS. Deletions cut 0 bases from V and 7 bases from J, with 6 bases between. CDR3 in amino acids: CASSEYRVGYTF. For the CDR3, the DNA is TGTGCCAGCAGTGAATATAGGGTTGGCTACACCTTC.

The rearrangement uses TRBV5-1 and TRBJ2-7; D could derive from TRBD1 or TRBD2 (6 bases each). Trimming shortened V by 7 bases and J by 0 bases, and 11 bases separated the two germline ends. The germline V gene has CDR1 SGHRS and CDR2 YFSETQ. CDR3 length: 13 amino acids. CDR3 in DNA: TGCGCCAGCCGAAAGGGGGGCTCCTACGAGCAGTACTTC. It codes for CASRKGGSYEQYF.

J is TRBJ1-3 and V is TRBV4-1, with D possibly being TRBD1 (5 bases). This CDR3 is 15 amino acids long. In germline, CDR1 is MGHRA, CDR2 YSYEKL. With 3 bases removed from V and 0 bases from J, the gap between germline ends came to 9 bases. The CDR3 DNA is TGCGCCAGCAGCCACATCGACAGCTCTGGAAACACCATATATTTT. This codes for CASSHIDSSGNTIYF.

This clone showed up just once. The rearrangement links TRBV7-9 to TRBJ2-4; 8 positions match TRBD2. V lost 5 bases to trimming and J lost 6 bases; unmatched junction nucleotides: 6. Per germline, CDR1 SEHNR and CDR2 FQNEAQ (reference sequence). There are 14 residues in the CDR3. Written as DNA, the CDR3 is TGTGCCAGCAGCAGAGCGGGGGAGTTAAACATTCAGTACTTC. Encoded protein: CASSRAGELNIQYF.

A few counts support this clone. J is TRBJ1-2 and V is TRBV5-1; tentative D call: TRBD1 (5 bases). The ends were cut back, 0 bases at V and 6 bases at J, with 12 bases in the middle. CDR1 and CDR2 (germline): SGHRS, YFSETQ. The CDR3 is made up of 14 amino acids. The CDR3 bases are TGCGCCAGCAGCTTGGATCTGGGGACGGATGGCTACACCTTC. It yields the protein CASSLDLGTDGYTF.

The chain uses TRBV11-2 and TRBJ1-2; TRBD1 might be the D (5 bases). V gave up 3 bases and J gave up 8 bases, with 19 bases separating them. The CDR3 runs 15 residues. From germline, CDR1 is SGHAT and CDR2 FQNNGV. The DNA for the CDR3 is TGTGCCAGCAGCTTGTTAGGGACCAACCGGGGAGGCTACACCTTC. Its translation is CASSLLGTNRGGYTF.

The chain links TRBV7-7 to TRBJ1-3; D is possibly TRBD1 (6 bases). The CDR3 runs to 13 residues. Trimming left V 8 bases short and J 4 bases short, with 12 bases between. The germline V gene encodes CDR1 SSHAT and CDR2 FNYEAQ (reference sequence). The CDR3 bases are TGTGCCAGCGCACAGGGCCCGGGAAACACCATATATTTT. Translated: CASAQGPGNTIYF.

This clone occurred many times. The chain recombines TRBV7-6 with TRBJ1-2; D gene uncertain. V lost 5 bases and J lost 7, with 23 bases in between. The CDR3 contains 16 residues. Germline lookup yields CDR1 SGHVS and CDR2 FNYEAQ. CDR3 sequence: CASSPPGGWSSVGYTF. The CDR3, as DNA: TGTGCCAGCAGCCCCCCAGGAGGGTGGTCGTCGGTTGGCTACACCTTC.

This clone came up a few times. The chain uses TRBV19 and TRBJ1-1; no firm D call. V gave up 4 bases and J gave up 8 bases, with 11 bases separating them. This CDR3 contains 12 residues. Per germline, CDR1 LNHDA and CDR2 SQIVND (reference sequence). Here the CDR3 reads CASSKWETEAFF. CDR3 nucleotides: TGTGCCAGTAGTAAGTGGGAAACCGAAGCTTTCTTT.

The J gene is TRBJ2-1, the V gene TRBV5-1, with 13 bases that match TRBD2. The CDR3 is 16 amino acids. CDR1 and CDR2 from the germline V gene are SGHRS and YFSETQ. Trimming removed 4 bases from V and 6 bases from J; junction bases left unmatched: 7. The CDR3 DNA sequence: TGCGCCAGCAGCCCGACTAGCGGGGGGTCGCTCAATGAGCAGTTCTTC. Translated: CASSPTSGGSLNEQFF.

This rearrangement joins TRBV9 to TRBJ2-3; maybe TRBD1 (6 bases). From germline, CDR1 is SGDLS and CDR2 YYNGEE. The V and J ends lost 4 bases and 2 bases respectively, with 14 bases between them. This CDR3 spans 15 amino acids. DNA of the CDR3: TGTGCCAGCAGCCTGGGGGCAGCCATCACAGATACGCAGTATTTT. It yields the protein CASSLGAAITDTQYF.

The chain uses TRBV7-2 and TRBJ2-1; 12 positions match TRBD2. J lost 9 bases, V lost 1 base, and 1 base had no gene match. There are 14 residues in the CDR3. The germline V gene has CDR1 SGHTA and CDR2 FQGNSA. In DNA form, the CDR3 reads TGTGCCAGCAGCTTAGAGGGACTAGCGGGTGAGCAGTTCTTC. Protein sequence: CASSLEGLAGEQFF.

This rearrangement joins TRBV5-4 to TRBJ2-4; weak D call: TRBD1 (5 bases). Deletions cut 5 bases from V and 6 bases from J, with 12 bases between. The CDR3 spans 13 residues. The germline V gene has CDR1 SGHNT and CDR2 YYREEE (reference sequence). The CDR3, as DNA: TGTGCCAGCAGTCAGGGCCAGGGAAACATTCAGTACTTC. Its translation is CASSQGQGNIQYF.